These T cell receptor beta chains were read from a single sample in a study of cytomegalovirus exposure and HLA in healthy donors. Data came from immunoSEQ multiplex PCR; TCRdb stores just in-frame clones and leaves some out. The profile shows some 160,000 clones, around 84% of them singletons. Sequencing used PBMCs. Receptors originate from a boy between 2 and 10 years old in good health and CMV-seronegative. Each CDR3 is given without its conserved first and last residue. Each record gives: CDR3 protein, CDR3 length, clone size, J gene, V gene. For some rows the clone size is stated as once, few or many, or as a class when expanded; others skip it.

CDR3aa: ASSPPVGTVNEQF
len: 13
abundance: NA
j_gene: TRBJ2-1
v_gene: TRBV7-3

CDR3aa: AWSWAGGYEQY
len: 11
abundance: NA
j_gene: TRBJ2-7
v_gene: TRBV30

CDR3aa: ASSPGGGRRETQY
len: 13
abundance: NA
j_gene: TRBJ2-5
v_gene: TRBV27

CDR3aa: ASSLEGTSYEQY
len: 12
abundance: NA
j_gene: TRBJ2-7
v_gene: TRBV11-2

CDR3aa: ASSLGSGADYGYT
len: 13
abundance: NA
j_gene: TRBJ1-2
v_gene: TRBV7-8

CDR3aa: ASSLGGGSVDEQF
len: 13
abundance: NA
j_gene: TRBJ2-1
v_gene: TRBV11-2

CDR3aa: ASSPYDRGEYGYT
len: 13
abundance: NA
j_gene: TRBJ1-2
v_gene: TRBV18

CDR3aa: ASSPDPRERNEQF
len: 13
abundance: NA
j_gene: TRBJ2-1
v_gene: TRBV9

CDR3aa: ATSRSDRSTGELF
len: 13
abundance: NA
j_gene: TRBJ2-2
v_gene: TRBV15

CDR3aa: ASKGQGSPQETQY
len: 13
abundance: NA
j_gene: TRBJ2-5
v_gene: TRBV6-1

CDR3aa: ASSPTNRDEKLF
len: 12
abundance: NA
j_gene: TRBJ1-4
v_gene: TRBV18

CDR3aa: ASSPVQGTYGYT
len: 12
abundance: few
j_gene: TRBJ1-2
v_gene: TRBV5-4

CDR3aa: ASSYSSGGSTDTQY
len: 14
abundance: few
j_gene: TRBJ2-3
v_gene: TRBV6-6

CDR3aa: ASSEGGGKAF
len: 10
abundance: few
j_gene: TRBJ1-1
v_gene: TRBV25-1

CDR3aa: SATARDTQY
len: 9
abundance: NA
j_gene: TRBJ2-3
v_gene: TRBV20-1

CDR3aa: ASSVDFGSGGRSSYEQY
len: 17
abundance: NA
j_gene: TRBJ2-7
v_gene: TRBV9

CDR3aa: ASSLIKGLRQPQH
len: 13
abundance: NA
j_gene: TRBJ1-5
v_gene: TRBV7-8

CDR3aa: SGARAQETQY
len: 10
abundance: NA
j_gene: TRBJ2-5
v_gene: TRBV29-1

CDR3aa: ASSLLGREVLH
len: 11
abundance: NA
j_gene: TRBJ1-6
v_gene: TRBV27

CDR3aa: SVAGQSYEQY
len: 10
abundance: NA
j_gene: TRBJ2-7
v_gene: TRBV29-1

CDR3aa: ASSLGGVLVGDQPQH
len: 15
abundance: NA
j_gene: TRBJ1-5
v_gene: TRBV7-8

CDR3aa: ASSPGPVEAF
len: 10
abundance: NA
j_gene: TRBJ1-1
v_gene: TRBV6-5

CDR3aa: ASSLGAGNTEAF
len: 12
abundance: NA
j_gene: TRBJ1-1
v_gene: TRBV5-1

CDR3aa: SASSGEQY
len: 8
abundance: NA
j_gene: TRBJ2-7
v_gene: TRBV29-1

CDR3aa: ASSLGQGPSGELF
len: 13
abundance: NA
j_gene: TRBJ2-2
v_gene: TRBV5-8

CDR3aa: ASSLQGRNSPLH
len: 12
abundance: NA
j_gene: TRBJ1-6
v_gene: TRBV5-4

CDR3aa: ASSYLAGPSTDTQY
len: 14
abundance: once
j_gene: TRBJ2-3
v_gene: TRBV6-5

CDR3aa: ASGWGEEQY
len: 9
abundance: few
j_gene: TRBJ2-7
v_gene: TRBV4-3

CDR3aa: SVARDLPY
len: 8
abundance: NA
j_gene: TRBJ2-3
v_gene: TRBV29-1

CDR3aa: ASSPGTSGRGEQF
len: 13
abundance: NA
j_gene: TRBJ2-1
v_gene: TRBV27

CDR3aa: ASSGTSPGGGNEQF
len: 14
abundance: NA
j_gene: TRBJ2-1
v_gene: TRBV5-1

CDR3aa: ATSRDRSEKLF
len: 11
abundance: NA
j_gene: TRBJ1-4
v_gene: TRBV15

CDR3aa: ASSWNRETEAF
len: 11
abundance: NA
j_gene: TRBJ1-1
v_gene: TRBV6-5

CDR3aa: ASSLRQGSNQPQH
len: 13
abundance: few
j_gene: TRBJ1-5
v_gene: TRBV5-6

CDR3aa: ASTTGTRVFNEQF
len: 13
abundance: NA
j_gene: TRBJ2-1
v_gene: TRBV27

CDR3aa: ASSAQTATDTQY
len: 12
abundance: NA
j_gene: TRBJ2-3
v_gene: TRBV7-9

CDR3aa: ASCTASGNEQF
len: 11
abundance: NA
j_gene: TRBJ2-1
v_gene: TRBV5-1

CDR3aa: ASSQDGAGRVQETQY
len: 15
abundance: NA
j_gene: TRBJ2-5
v_gene: TRBV4-2

CDR3aa: AISARTEGEDDGYT
len: 14
abundance: NA
j_gene: TRBJ1-2
v_gene: TRBV10-3

CDR3aa: ASSQEVTGAQY
len: 11
abundance: NA
j_gene: TRBJ2-5
v_gene: TRBV4-2

CDR3aa: ASSLRMSYEQY
len: 11
abundance: NA
j_gene: NA
v_gene: TRBV5-6

CDR3aa: ASSSPGQDDSPLH
len: 13
abundance: NA
j_gene: TRBJ1-6
v_gene: TRBV5-6

CDR3aa: ASSVGSGNSYEQY
len: 13
abundance: few
j_gene: TRBJ2-7
v_gene: TRBV9

CDR3aa: ASSVGAGNNEQY
len: 12
abundance: NA
j_gene: TRBJ2-7
v_gene: TRBV13

CDR3aa: ASSDYIAGGVYEQY
len: 14
abundance: NA
j_gene: TRBJ2-7
v_gene: TRBV6-1

CDR3aa: ASTTGQGYDQPQH
len: 13
abundance: NA
j_gene: TRBJ1-5
v_gene: TRBV28

CDR3aa: ASSRDTGIPLNTGELF
len: 16
abundance: NA
j_gene: TRBJ2-2
v_gene: TRBV27

CDR3aa: ASSLGTGFSYEQY
len: 13
abundance: NA
j_gene: TRBJ2-7
v_gene: TRBV18

CDR3aa: ASSRGETQY
len: 9
abundance: medium-sized
j_gene: TRBJ2-5
v_gene: TRBV27

CDR3aa: SAHPTQGQTNYGYT
len: 14
abundance: once
j_gene: TRBJ1-2
v_gene: TRBV29-1